The next 20 T cell receptor beta chains were all read from a single sample in a study of T cells in Graves' hyperthyroidism and ophthalmopathy. RNA transcripts were the template for amplifying TCR beta CDR3 regions. The TCR CDR3 first-round RT-PCR relied on the HTBI primer set. TCRdb fed the multiplex PCR reads into MiXCR, producing one record per CDR3 protein. The data show fewer than 300,000 distinct CDR3 sequences, less than 30% seen once. Sequenced material: blood. The receptors come from a man in his forties with Graves' hyperthyroidism that later progressed to Graves' ophthalmopathy.

With regard to this clonotype: A read error may account for a junction end that differs from germline. The chain recombines TRBV6-2 or TRBV6-3 with TRBJ2-5; D unclear. Germline V gene data show CDR1 as MNHEY and CDR2 as SVGEGT. This CDR3 spans 12 amino acids. CDR3 in DNA: TGTGCCGGCAGTTATAGTGGGGAGACCCAGTACTTC. Translated: CAGSYSGETQYF.

The table lists this clonotype with many counts. This chain uses TRBV19 with TRBJ1-3; tentatively, D is TRBD1 (6 bases). V was cut by 7 bases and J by 4 bases, with 17 bases left in between. There are 15 residues in the CDR3. In germline, CDR1 is LNHDA, CDR2 SQIVND (reference sequence). The CDR3 coding sequence is TGTGCCAGTAAGCCGCCGGGACAACAAGGAAACACCATATATTTT. Translation: CASKPPGQQGNTIYF.

This clonotype was observed many times. V and J are TRBV18 and TRBJ1-1; D is uncertain. V shed 0 bases and J shed 1 base, with 9 bases lying between them. Germline CDR1 KGHSH, CDR2 LQKENI. This CDR3 region has 15 residues. CDR3 nucleotide sequence: TGTGCCAGCTCACCACCGTTTGCTCAGAACACTGAAGCTTTCTTT. Translating gives CASSPPFAQNTEAFF.

In its sample, this clonotype was seen many times. The V call is TRBV18, the J call TRBJ2-7, with 8 bases identical to TRBD2. The germline V gene has CDR1 KGHSH and CDR2 LQKENI. The CDR3 spans 15 residues. Trimming removed 3 bases from V and 2 bases from J; junction bases left unmatched: 6. CDR3 loop: CASSPEAGATYEQYF. The CDR3 region has the DNA TGTGCCAGCTCACCGGAAGCGGGAGCGACCTACGAGCAGTACTTC.

This clonotype was seen many times. V and J are TRBV24-1 and TRBJ2-5; D is possibly TRBD1 (6 bases). Trimming took off 9 bases at V and 1 base at J, with 14 bases between the two ends. This CDR3 comprises 14 residues. Germline loops: CDR1 KGHDR, CDR2 SFDVKD. CDR3 in amino acids: CATAPGQPQETQYF. The CDR3 DNA is TGTGCCACCGCGCCCGGACAGCCCCAAGAGACCCAGTACTTC.

This clonotype was seen repeatedly, ten times or more. The gene calls are TRBV28 and TRBJ1-1; no clear D gene. V lost 5 bases and J 0 bases, leaving 13 bases between the germline ends. The CDR3 spans 15 residues. In germline, CDR1 is MDHEN, CDR2 SYDVKM. The CDR3 nucleotides are TGTGCCAGCAGTCACGACTCCACCATGAACACTGAAGCTTTCTTT. The encoded protein is CASSHDSTMNTEAFF.

This clonotype was seen just once. This sequence joins TRBV7-9 and TRBJ1-1; unclear D gene. CDR1 is SEHNR and CDR2 is FQNEAQ in the germline V gene (reference sequence). V was clipped by 1 base and J by 5 bases, with 11 bases between them. This CDR3 comprises 14 residues. CDR3 loop: CASSLDTGLTEAFF. The CDR3 DNA reads as TGTGCCAGCAGCTTAGATACTGGGTTGACTGAAGCTTTCTTT.

The chain recombines TRBV29-1 with TRBJ1-2, with no clear D. Trimming removed 2 bases at V and 4 bases at J, with 5 bases between. The CDR3 is 11 amino acids. The germline gives CDR1 SQVTM, CDR2 ANQGSEA. CDR3 nucleotide sequence: TGCAGCGTTGAACGAGTCTATGGCTACACCTTC. Its translation: CSVERVYGYTF.

This clonotype was observed at least ten times. A junction end diverges from the germline sequence, so it may reflect a read error. The chain uses TRBV11-2 and TRBJ1-2, with a possible D match to TRBD1 (5 bases). CDR3 length: 16 amino acids. The germline V gene has CDR1 SGHAT and CDR2 FQNNGV. The CDR3 DNA reads as TGTGCCGGCAGCCAAGGCGGGCAGGGTAGAAACTATGGCTACACCTTC. Translation gives CAGSQGGQGRNYGYTF.

In its sample, this clonotype was seen many times. The chain uses TRBV29-1 and TRBJ2-7; 8 bases are a match to TRBD1. Germline V lookup: CDR1 SQVTM, CDR2 ANQGSEA. The ends lost 6 bases at V and 3 bases at J; junction bases unmatched: 10. The CDR3 length is 14 residues. The CDR3 loop reads CSVEGQVGGYEQYF. The CDR3 DNA sequence: TGCAGCGTAGAGGGACAGGTAGGCGGCTACGAGCAGTACTTC.

This clonotype has a count of ten or more. The chain carries TRBV4-1 and TRBJ2-7, with D maybe TRBD2 (6 bases). This CDR3 is 15 amino acids long. V shed 1 base and J shed 2 bases, with 12 bases lying between them. Germline V CDR1 and CDR2: MGHRA, YSYEKL. The CDR3 sequence is CASSQGGGRPYEQYF. The CDR3 nucleotides read TGCGCCAGCAGCCAAGGGGGAGGAAGACCCTACGAGCAGTACTTC.

The gene calls are TRBV6-1 and TRBJ2-7, with D tentatively TRBD2 (6 bases). Between the trimmed V and J ends, which lost 7 bases and 7 bases, there was a span of 11 bases. Germline CDR1 is MNHNS and CDR2 is SASEGT. The CDR3 is 11 amino acids. CDR3 amino acids: CASNPAGEQYF. DNA of the CDR3: TGTGCCAGCAACCCTGCGGGGGAGCAGTACTTC.

This clonotype was observed many times. The V call is TRBV6-5, the J call TRBJ2-2; 11 bases are shared with TRBD2. Unmatched junction bases numbered 5, after V lost 1 base and J lost 7 bases. The germline CDR1 and CDR2 sequences are MNHEY and SVGAGI. The CDR3 sequence is 16 residues long. DNA for the CDR3: TGTGCCAGCAGTTACTTACTAGCGGGAGTTAACGGGGAGCTGTTTTTT. This translates into CASSYLLAGVNGELFF.

This clonotype has at least ten counts. J is TRBJ1-3 and V is TRBV28; 7 bases are shared with TRBD1. Looked up from germline, CDR1 is MDHEN and CDR2 is SYDVKM. CDR3 size: 15 residues. V shed 6 bases, J shed 0 bases, and the junction held 5 bases outside the gene matches. The CDR3 here is CASSDRTGSGNTIYF. DNA for the CDR3: TGTGCCAGCAGCGATCGGACAGGCTCTGGAAACACCATATATTTT.

This clonotype was recorded many times. V and J are TRBV5-5 and TRBJ2-7; 7 nucleotides match TRBD1. Germline V gene data show CDR1 as SGHKS and CDR2 as YYEKEE (reference sequence). The V and J ends lost 3 bases and 1 base, in that order; junction bases with no gene match: 7. The CDR3 totals 15 residues. CDR3 sequence reads: CASSSYRDSSYEQYF. Written as DNA, the CDR3 is TGTGCCAGCAGCTCCTACCGGGACAGTTCCTACGAGCAGTACTTC. Together with reference TRBV5-5 and TRBJ2-7, the CDR3 gives the full variable domain: DAGVTQSPTHLIKTRGQQVTLRCSPISGHKSVSWYQQVLGQGPQFIFQYYEKEERGRGNFPDRFSARQFPNYSSELNVNALLLGDSALYLCASSSYRDSSYEQYFGPGTRLTVT.

This clonotype occurred many times. CDR3 nucleotide sequence: TGTGCCAGCAGCCCCGTTAGGTCAGGGGAATTACGGAATCAGCCCCAGCATTTT. Encoded protein: CASSPVRSGELRNQPQHF. V usage is TRBV7-6 and J usage is TRBJ1-5; a possible D gene is TRBD1 (6 bases). CDR1 SGHVS and CDR2 FNYEAQ come from the germline V gene. The CDR3 runs to 18 residues. Trimming cost V 5 bases and J 4 bases, with 24 bases left between them.

In this sample, this clonotype turned up many times. V usage is TRBV11-2 and J usage is TRBJ1-2; D perhaps matches TRBD1 (6 bases). Trimming pared 7 bases from V and 7 bases from J, leaving 13 bases between. This CDR3 spans 12 amino acids. Germline loops: CDR1 SGHAT, CDR2 FQNNGV. The CDR3 nucleotides read TGTGCCAGCAACTCCGGGACATCTGGCTACACCTTC. Translated, it gives CASNSGTSGYTF.

This clonotype was counted many times. Since a much larger clone is just one base distant, this may be a read error. J is TRBJ1-1 and V is TRBV30, with D uncertain. This CDR3 is built from 12 residues. The germline gives CDR1 GTSNPN, CDR2 SVGIG (reference sequence). The V and J ends lost 4 bases and 3 bases respectively, with 9 bases between them. CDR3 sequence: CAWNSGDTEAFF. CDR3 in DNA: TGTGCCTGGAACTCTGGGGACACTGAAGCTTTCTTT.

This clonotype was observed many times. The chain combines TRBV27 with TRBJ1-2; D remains unclear. Germline assignment: CDR1 MNHEY and CDR2 SMNVEV (reference sequence). CDR3 length equals 15 residues. The germline V and J ends were trimmed by 2 bases and 1 base, with 11 bases remaining between them. CDR3 in DNA: TGTGCCAGCAGTTTAAAGACGGAACTTAACTATGGCTACACCTTC. As protein: CASSLKTELNYGYTF.

This clonotype has ten or more counts. This chain joins TRBV29-1 and TRBJ2-7; D is tentatively TRBD1 or TRBD2 (5 bases each). CDR1 and CDR2 (germline): SQVTM, ANQGSEA. CDR3 size: 12 residues. Trimming removed 4 bases from V and 0 bases from J, with 7 bases in between. CDR3 region: CSVAGSSYEQYF. The DNA for the CDR3 is TGCAGCGTTGCAGGGAGCTCCTACGAGCAGTACTTC.